The sequence of this T cell receptor beta chain was determined in a study of shared clonotypes between healthy human individuals. For this clone: Its cognate antigen is unknown.

Study-wide findings and caveats: Collection of samples was limited to blood; tissue repertoires likely differ.

Sequencing used immunoSEQ multiplex PCR; TCRdb keeps in-frame clones, though not all of them. This sample has about 490,000 clones, with 81% found just once. CDR3 size: 16 residues. CDR1 is SNHLY and CDR2 is FYNNEI in the germline V gene. V lost 6 bases, J lost 0 bases, and 16 bases lay in between. V and J are TRBV2 and TRBJ2-3; D not resolved. This TCR came from a woman aged 40-49 years in good health. Some clones in this sample may be carry-over from other donors' samples. The specimen was PBMCs. Here the CDR3 DNA reads TGTGCCAGCAGACTCGCCGAACCACCTAGCACAGATACGCAGTATTTT. Amino acid sequence: CASRLAEPPSTDTQYF.